The 14 T cell receptor beta chains reported below all come from one sample, sequenced in a study of CXCR3-negative and CXCR3-positive naive CD8 T cells. It was by 5' RACE with UMI labels that the TRB cDNA libraries were prepared. After re-calling the 5' RACE reads, TCRdb lists one entry per CDR3 protein, DNA absent. Across over 100,000 distinct CDR3 sequences, the top ten clones capture approximately 0.51% of the sample. Sequences were obtained from naive CXCR3- CD8+ T cells from blood. Subset described: CD45RO-CCR7+CD27+CD95- naive CD8+ T cells lacking CXCR3 (TNR3-). The source of these receptors is a human donor in good health. Some clones in this sample may be carry-over from other donors' samples.

The V and J genes are TRBV13 and TRBJ2-2; the TCRdb D gene call, TRBD2, has no DNA to confirm it. The germline CDR1 and CDR2 sequences are PRHDT and FYEKMQ (reference sequence). This CDR3 has 16 amino acids. CDR3 sequence: CASSSWTAGGGGELFF.

The chain uses TRBV7-9 and TRBJ1-5; TCRdb calls TRBD1, which cannot be checked without DNA. The CDR3 length is 14 residues. The V gene's germline CDR1 is SEHNR and CDR2 FQNEAQ (reference sequence). The chain's CDR3 is CASSRQGGNQPQHF.

The chain is built from TRBV29-1 and TRBJ1-1; the TRBD1 assignment by TCRdb is unverifiable without DNA. CDR1 and CDR2 from the germline V gene are SQVTM and ANQGSEA. The CDR3 sequence is 14 residues long. CDR3 sequence: CSVGGTGMNTEAFF.

The J gene is TRBJ2-7, the V gene TRBV20-1; TCRdb selects TRBD1, and the lack of DNA leaves this call unchecked. CDR3 length: 15 residues. The V gene's germline CDR1 is DFQATT and CDR2 SNEGSKA (reference sequence). The CDR3 is CSARRRQDLSYEQYF.

The chain carries TRBV28 and TRBJ1-5; TCRdb's assignment of TRBD1 cannot be checked, as there is no DNA. There are 12 residues in the CDR3. Germline values: CDR1 MDHEN, CDR2 SYDVKM. The CDR3 spells CASGNGGQPQHF.

V usage is TRBV9 and J usage is TRBJ2-7; TCRdb lists TRBD2, though no DNA is available to test this call. The germline V gene has CDR1 SGDLS and CDR2 YYNGEE. The CDR3 is 14 amino acids. CDR3 sequence reads: CASSVGTSHYEQYF.

The chain joins TRBV12-3 or TRBV12-4 to TRBJ2-2; checking the TCRdb D call of TRBD1 is not possible without DNA. The CDR3 loop spans 16 amino acids. This CDR3 is CASSKPGQGSPGELFF.

The V gene is TRBV10-2, the J gene TRBJ2-5; checking the TCRdb D call of TRBD1 is not possible without DNA. CDR1 is WSHSY, CDR2 SAAADI, per germline. This CDR3 has 13 amino acids. CDR3 amino acids: CASSVDRAETQYF.

The chain combines TRBV28 with TRBJ1-6. Germline V CDR1 and CDR2: MDHEN, SYDVKM. The length of the CDR3 is 16 residues. The CDR3 here is CASRPDRGSYNSPLHF. Looking up the rest from reference TRBV28 and TRBJ1-6 gives the full variable domain: DVKVTQSSRYLVKRTGEKVFLECVQDMDHENMFWYRQDPGLGLRLIYFSYDVKMKEKGDIPEGYSVSREKKERFSLILESASTNQTSMYLCASRPDRGSYNSPLHFGNGTRLTVT.

The CDR3 loop reads CASSPTSGSWFF. The chain couples TRBV5-1 to TRBJ2-1; TCRdb's assignment of TRBD2 cannot be checked, as there is no DNA. Germline CDR1 is SGHRS and CDR2 is YFSETQ. The CDR3 spans 12 residues.

This chain joins TRBV28 and TRBJ2-5; with no DNA, the TCRdb D assignment of TRBD1 cannot be verified. CDR1 MDHEN and CDR2 SYDVKM come from the germline V gene. The CDR3 has 14 amino acids. The CDR3 spells CASTPAGRQETQYF.

V gene TRBV6-6 combines with J gene TRBJ2-7. The CDR3 is 14 amino acids. Per germline, CDR1 MNHNY and CDR2 SVGAGI (reference sequence). The CDR3 reads CASSRTSAPYEQYF.

The V call is TRBV13, the J call TRBJ1-1; TCRdb selects TRBD1, and the lack of DNA leaves this call unchecked. Germline V gives CDR1 PRHDT, CDR2 FYEKMQ (reference sequence). The CDR3 has 15 amino acids. The chain's CDR3 is CASTSGRSLNTEAFF.

The rearrangement links TRBV6-5 to TRBJ2-1; the D gene TCRdb calls, TRBD2, cannot be checked with no DNA. The CDR3 runs 14 residues. CDR1 MNHEY and CDR2 SVGAGI come from the germline V gene. The CDR3 sequence is CASTLLIGVNEQFF.